The sequence of this T cell receptor (beta chain) was determined in a study of cytomegalovirus exposure and HLA in healthy donors. At the level of the study: From HLA-typed donors, an early data release held about 85 million unique TCRs. General observations from the study: Presence/absence analyses assumed roughly uniform sequencing depth across donors, which may not hold. In an earlier analysis, about 87% or about 30%: the productive usage of most TCR beta V segments. For most subjects, TCR beta sequences were reported to predict HLA-A and HLA-B alleles with accuracy.

In regard to this clone: The antigen remains undetermined.

The PCR was carried out with 60 Vbeta primers and 13 Jbeta primers. Clones were sequenced by immunoSEQ multiplex PCR, and TCRdb holds only the in-frame ones, with some missing. There are more than 95,000 clones in the sample; under 12% occur only once, and roughly 4.6% lies in the top ten. The CDR3 totals 15 residues. J is TRBJ2-7 and V is TRBV21-1; the table's D call of TRBD1 was not tested on the DNA. TRBV21-1 is a pseudogene. The receptor was derived from a woman under 30 in good health and CMV-seropositive. The sequenced material came from PBMCs. The CDR3 here is CASSKACREHYEQYF. The DNA of the CDR3 is TGTGCCAGCAGCAAAGCGTGCAGGGAACACTACGAGCAGTACTTC.